This T cell receptor beta chain was found in a study of T cells expressing NK-cell markers (dated by TCRdb to about 2020). Turning to the overall study: In sorted CD3+CD56+NKG2C+, CD3+CD56+NKG2C- and CD3+CD56-NKG2C+ T-cell subsets from about 8 donors, TCR beta-chain repertoires were profiled. Of the eight sequenced donors, seven were found to be HCMV-seropositive and one was found to be HCMV-seronegative. The eight sequenced donors were randomly selected healthy volunteers, three men and five women. Illumina HiSeq 2000/2500, MiSeq or NextSeq was used to sequence libraries as 2 x 150 bp reads.

A commercial ELISA kit detecting HCMV-specific IgG in serum was used to determine HCMV serostatus. Peripheral blood mononuclear cells were isolated from blood by Ficoll density gradient centrifugation. The germline V gene sets CDR1 to ENHRY and CDR2 to SYGVKD. The CDR3 covers 14 residues, taking in both the cysteine and the phenylalanine. The coding DNA is unavailable. What the work shows at the level of the full study, not this receptor alone: For six donors, the dominant CD3+CD56+NKG2C+ clonotypes were among the top 10 CD8+ clonotypes and accounted for about 1.0-8% of CD8+ T cells. Those dominant clonotypes were again the most abundant among CD3+CD56-NKG2C+ cells in a handful of donors, at about 25-60.1%. It remained unclear whether the expanded NKG2C-expressing T cell clones were specific for HCMV antigens.

About this clonotype: Its specific antigen is unknown.

Sequenced on an Illumina HiSeq 2000. TCR beta cDNA libraries were made by 5'RACE template switching that added a universal primer site and unique molecular identifiers. cDNA synthesis was primed from the TCR beta constant segment, followed by two successive PCR amplification steps. As for the original processing: Reads were demultiplexed and grouped by UMI with MIGEC, and clonotypes were assembled and quantified with MiTCR. Only TCR cDNA sequences supported by at least two reads were kept to exclude erroneous sequences. The tcR package was used for downstream repertoire analysis, and clonotypes were matched between fractions using CDR3 nucleotide sequence together with V segment. Antigen specificity was annotated against VDJdb with VDJmatch, allowing one amino acid substitution in CDR3. The reads were reprocessed in TCRdb, with one entry per CDR3 protein sequence and no accompanying DNA. None of the V and J calls come from the authors' own analysis; TCRdb made them. The sample's clone listing holds 150,000 to 200,000 distinct CDR3 sequences. Of the sample, just over 20% is held by the ten largest clones.

The chain joins TRBV10-3 to TRBJ2-3; the TRBD2 assignment by TCRdb is unverifiable without DNA. The sequence was collected from a man aged 18 to 69 in good health. The specimen was blood T cells: a sorted CD56 or NKG2C T cell subset, CD4+ or CD8+ T cells, or bulk PBMC T cells (not recorded which). CDR3 region: CAIALAGSTDTQYF.